This T cell receptor beta chain was captured in a study of control samples from healthy donors and cancer patients. Germline V CDR1 and CDR2: SGHTA, FQGNSA. V was shortened by 5 bases and J by 0 bases, with 14 bases between the two germline ends. The CDR3 runs to 15 residues. Method: immunoSEQ multiplex PCR; TCRdb's copy keeps in-frame clones and lacks some. The table includes around 200,000 clones, 90% to 95% detected once. Sequencing was done on a sample of blood. This TCR was recovered from a man aged 45 to 65 in good health. The V call is TRBV7-2, the J call TRBJ2-7; the D is unclear. For the CDR3, the DNA is TGTGCCAGCAGCCTGGGCCCCACCTCCTCCTACGAGCAGTACTTC. This gives the protein CASSLGPTSSYEQYF.